One T cell receptor (beta chain) is described in this entry. Antigen: not known. Sequencing was performed with immunoSEQ multiplex PCR; in TCRdb, only in-frame clones are kept and a portion is missing. This sample has about 240,000 clones; approximately 83% occur once, and the top ten carry around 1.2%. This record comes from a study of cytomegalovirus exposure and HLA in healthy donors. CDR1 and CDR2 from the germline V gene are LNHDA and SQIVND (reference sequence). V was shortened by 0 bases and J by 6 bases, with 6 bases between the two germline ends. The CDR3 loop spans 13 amino acids. Findings of the study overall: High sensitivity and specificity were reportedly achieved when the classifier diagnosed cytomegalovirus status.

The source material was PBMCs. The receptor comes from a woman aged 25-40 years in good health and CMV-seropositive. The chain employs TRBV19 and TRBJ1-5, with a weak D call TRBD1 (5 bases). CDR3 amino acids: CASSIEGGQPQHF. In DNA, the CDR3 is TGTGCCAGTAGTATAGAGGGGGGTCAGCCCCAGCATTTT.